This TCR beta chain was recorded in a study of blood T cell repertoires in COVID-19. The V end was cut by 2 bases, the J end by 2 bases, with 10 bases between. The V gene's germline CDR1 is SNHLY and CDR2 FYNNEI. The CDR3 runs to 15 residues. This table comes from immunoSEQ multiplex PCR, and its TCRdb copy is limited to in-frame clones, with some not included. The sample records roughly 70,000 clones, roughly four fifths being singletons. This clone has only a few counts. The source is a woman aged 60 to 75 with acute or convalescent COVID-19. The rearrangement joins TRBV2 to TRBJ1-3; D possibly corresponds to TRBD1 (6 bases). Sequenced material: peripheral blood. CDR3: CASSEYGTPGNTIYF. In DNA form, the CDR3 reads TGTGCCAGCAGTGAATACGGGACACCTGGAAACACCATATATTTT.